This T cell receptor beta chain was identified during a study of chemoradiotherapy in HPV16-positive cancers. Study context: Candidate HPV-specific clones and shared TCR motifs came from two HPV16-positive patients.

The CDR3 sequence is 14 residues long. Trimming stripped 4 bases from V and 4 bases from J, with 13 bases between. The germline V gene has CDR1 MNHNS and CDR2 SASEGT. The repertoire was sequenced with immunoSEQ multiplex PCR; TCRdb's copy has only in-frame clones and lacks some. Of some 11,000 clones in the sample, less than 80% were seen once. This receptor was obtained from a human donor with HPV-associated anogenital cancer. The specimen was obtained from a patient who underwent chemoradiotherapy. This chain joins TRBV6-1 and TRBJ2-5; D is possibly TRBD2 (6 bases). CDR3 sequence: CASSGAGRGETQYF. The CDR3 region has the DNA TGTGCCAGCAGTGGCGCGGGACGGGGAGAGACCCAGTACTTC.